The clone carrying this T cell receptor beta chain was recorded at least ten times. Germline V gene sequence: CDR1 SQVTM, CDR2 ANQGSEA. The CDR3 extends over 13 amino acids. Trimming cost V 1 base and J 4 bases; bases outside gene matches: 2. The source of the sample is a study of early T cells in non-severe SARS-CoV-2 infection. TCRdb ran MiXCR on the 5' RACE reads and lists one entry per CDR3 protein. The sample shows some 27,000 distinct CDR3 sequences, about 5% of them seen only once. The gene calls are TRBV29-1 and TRBJ2-7, with 9 positions matching TRBD1. This receptor was obtained from an adult who was a healthcare worker with PCR-confirmed SARS-CoV-2 infection or an uninfected control (not recorded which). The sample was whole blood. CDR3 DNA sequence: TGCAGCGTTGAAGGGACAGGGGAATACGAGCAGTACTTC. This encodes CSVEGTGEYEQYF.